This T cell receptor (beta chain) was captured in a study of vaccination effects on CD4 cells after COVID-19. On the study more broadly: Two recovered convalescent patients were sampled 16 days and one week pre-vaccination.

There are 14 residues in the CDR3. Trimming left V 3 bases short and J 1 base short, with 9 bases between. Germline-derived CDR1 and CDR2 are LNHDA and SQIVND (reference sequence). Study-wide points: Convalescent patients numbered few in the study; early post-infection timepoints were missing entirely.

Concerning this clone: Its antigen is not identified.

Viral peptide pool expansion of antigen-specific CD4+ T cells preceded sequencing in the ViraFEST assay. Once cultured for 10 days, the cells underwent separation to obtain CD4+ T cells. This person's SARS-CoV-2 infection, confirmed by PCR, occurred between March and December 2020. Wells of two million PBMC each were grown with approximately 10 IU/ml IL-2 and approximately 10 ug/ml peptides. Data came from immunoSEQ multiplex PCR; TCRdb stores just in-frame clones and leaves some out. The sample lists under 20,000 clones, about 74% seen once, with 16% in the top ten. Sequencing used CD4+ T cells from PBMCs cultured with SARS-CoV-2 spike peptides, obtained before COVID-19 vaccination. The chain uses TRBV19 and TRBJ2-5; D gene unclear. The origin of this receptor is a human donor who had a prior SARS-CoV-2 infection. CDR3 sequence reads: CASSMNLRQETQYF. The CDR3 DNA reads TGTGCCAGTAGTATGAACCTCCGCCAAGAGACCCAGTACTTC.